This T cell receptor (beta chain) was found in a study of T cell responses to AZD1222 COVID-19 vaccine. Study-wide points: Only after the peak T cell response were repertoires sampled.

Generated by immunoSEQ multiplex PCR, the TCRdb table keeps only in-frame clones and is missing some. Of roughly 62,000 clones listed, over 60% are singletons. In regard to this clone: The antigen is not known.

Germline V gene data show CDR1 as SGHAT and CDR2 as FQNNGV. This CDR3 contains 15 residues. J was trimmed by 0 bases and V by 5 bases; bases with no gene match: 5. The origin of this receptor is an adult in good health. The sequenced sample was peripheral blood, obtained on day 0 of AZD1222 vaccination. The chain combines TRBV11-2 with TRBJ2-3, with TRBD1 matching 7 bases. DNA for the CDR3: TGTGCCAGCAGCGATCAGGGGGTGAGCACAGATACGCAGTATTTT. This codes for CASSDQGVSTDTQYF.